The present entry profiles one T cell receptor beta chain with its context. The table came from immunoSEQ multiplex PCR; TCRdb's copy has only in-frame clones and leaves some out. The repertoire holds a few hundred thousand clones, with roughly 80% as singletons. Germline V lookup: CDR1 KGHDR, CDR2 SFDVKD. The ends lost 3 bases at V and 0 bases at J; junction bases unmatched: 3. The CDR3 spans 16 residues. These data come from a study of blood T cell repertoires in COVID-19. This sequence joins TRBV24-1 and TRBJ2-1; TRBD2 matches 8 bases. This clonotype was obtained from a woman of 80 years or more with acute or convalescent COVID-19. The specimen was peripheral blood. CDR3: CATSDISGASYNEQFF. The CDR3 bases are TGTGCCACCAGTGATATTAGCGGGGCCTCCTACAATGAGCAGTTCTTC.